This is a list of T cell receptor beta chains from one sample in a study of blood T cell repertoires in COVID-19. Produced via immunoSEQ multiplex PCR; TCRdb's table is partial and in-frame only. Of 360,000 or so clones detected, more than 85% appear once; the ten largest clones hold 2.5% to 3.5%. The sequenced sample consisted of PBMCs or T cells enriched from blood (not recorded which). Receptors were obtained from a woman aged 25 to 45 who had recovered from COVID-19. Each CDR3 is given with its conserved first and last residue. Each record gives: clone size, J gene, V gene, D gene, CDR3 protein, CDR3 DNA. D genes are given only for firm matches. For some rows the clone size is stated as once, few or many, or as a class when expanded; others skip it.

>-|TRBJ2-3|TRBV6-5|-
CASSYSGEGADTQYF
TGTGCCAGCAGTTACTCAGGGGAGGGGGCAGATACGCAGTATTTT
>-|TRBJ1-2|TRBV5-4|-
CASSWTDNYGYTF
TGTGCCAGCAGTTGGACAGATAACTATGGCTACACCTTC
>-|TRBJ1-2|TRBV2|-
CASSGQLNYGYTF
TGTGCCAGCTCTGGACAGCTTAACTATGGCTACACCTTC
>-|TRBJ2-7|TRBV5-6|TRBD1
CASSSLDRAYEQYF
TGTGCCAGCAGCTCCTTAGACAGGGCCTACGAGCAGTACTTC
>-|TRBJ2-1|TRBV4-1|-
CASRQPGLRNEQFF
TGCGCCAGCAGACAACCGGGACTTAGAAATGAGCAGTTCTTC
>-|TRBJ2-2|TRBV29-1|-
CSVDAGRNTGELFF
TGCAGCGTTGATGCAGGGCGGAACACCGGGGAGCTGTTTTTT
>-|TRBJ1-2|TRBV19|-
CASSADIYYGYTF
TGTGCCAGTAGTGCGGATATTTACTATGGCTACACCTTC
>-|TRBJ2-2|TRBV27|-
CASRGITSAAGELFF
TGTGCCAGCAGAGGCATCACTAGTGCTGCCGGGGAGCTGTTTTTT
>-|TRBJ1-2|TRBV6-2/TRBV6-3|TRBD1
CASSYEGARGYTF
TGTGCCAGCAGTTACGAGGGGGCGAGGGGCTACACCTTC
>-|TRBJ2-1|TRBV3-1/TRBV3-2|TRBD2
CASSQAISGRAHEQFF
TGTGCCAGCAGCCAGGCCATTAGCGGGAGGGCGCATGAGCAGTTCTTC
>-|TRBJ1-2|TRBV6-5|-
CASSYGQGHGYTF
TGTGCCAGCAGTTACGGGCAGGGCCATGGCTACACCTTC
>-|TRBJ2-4|TRBV5-4|-
CASSLSQGKNIQYF
TGTGCCAGCAGCTTGTCACAGGGAAAAAACATTCAGTACTTC
>-|TRBJ1-1|TRBV6-6|TRBD1
CASSPRGQGFEAFF
TGTGCCAGCAGTCCCAGGGGACAGGGCTTTGAAGCTTTCTTT
>-|TRBJ2-1|TRBV5-4|-
CASSTPKTEGHEQFF
TGTGCCAGCAGCACCCCCAAAACGGAGGGGCATGAGCAGTTCTTC
>few|TRBJ2-2|TRBV10-1|TRBD2
CASSVDSGPANTGELFF
TGCGCCAGCAGTGTGGATAGCGGGCCAGCGAACACCGGGGAGCTGTTTTTT
>-|TRBJ1-6|TRBV4-1|-
CASSQVGQFYNSPLHF
TGCGCCAGCAGCCAAGTTGGACAGTTTTATAATTCACCCCTCCACTTT
>-|TRBJ1-6|TRBV5-1|-
CASSLGPRGDNSPLHF
TGCGCCAGCAGCTTGGGACCCCGGGGTGATAATTCACCCCTCCACTTT
>-|TRBJ2-2|TRBV10-3|-
CAISRSGLNTGELFF
TGTGCCATCAGCAGAAGCGGGCTTAACACCGGGGAGCTGTTTTTT
>once|TRBJ1-1|TRBV2|TRBD1
CASRRDSNTEAFF
TGTGCCAGCAGGCGGGACAGCAACACTGAAGCTTTCTTT
>-|TRBJ2-1|TRBV11-2|-
CASSPGGYNEQFF
TGTGCCAGCAGCCCCGGGGGATACAATGAGCAGTTCTTC